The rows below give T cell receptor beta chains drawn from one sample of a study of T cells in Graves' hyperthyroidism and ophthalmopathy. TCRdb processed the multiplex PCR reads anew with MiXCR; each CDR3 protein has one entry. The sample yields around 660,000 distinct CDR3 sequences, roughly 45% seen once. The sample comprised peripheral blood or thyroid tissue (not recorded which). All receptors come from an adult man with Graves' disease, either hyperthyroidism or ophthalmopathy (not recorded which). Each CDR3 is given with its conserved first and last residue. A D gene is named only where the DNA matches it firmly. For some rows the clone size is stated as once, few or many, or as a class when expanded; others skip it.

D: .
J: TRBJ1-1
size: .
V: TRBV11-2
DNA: TGTGCCAGCAGTCATGACAGTTACACTGAAGTTTTCTTT
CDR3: CASSHDSYTEVFF

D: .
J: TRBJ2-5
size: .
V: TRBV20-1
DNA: TGCAGTCCTAGGGGTCCGACCCAAGAGACCCAGTACTTC
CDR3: CSPRGPTQETQYF

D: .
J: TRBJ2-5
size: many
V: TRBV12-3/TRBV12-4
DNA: TGTGCCAGCAGTTTGAGGGGTGGAGAGACCCAGTACTTC
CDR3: CASSLRGGETQYF

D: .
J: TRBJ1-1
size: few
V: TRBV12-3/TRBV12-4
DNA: TGTGCCAGCAGTTTAGCGCCATGGAGGCAGAGGAACACTGAAGCTTTCTTT
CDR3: CASSLAPWRQRNTEAFF

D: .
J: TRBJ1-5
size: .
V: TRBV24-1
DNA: TGTGCCACCAGTGATCCGGGTTATAGCAATCAGCCCCAGCATTTT
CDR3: CATSDPGYSNQPQHF

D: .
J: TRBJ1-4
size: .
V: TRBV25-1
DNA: TGTGCCAGCCACACAGGGTCGGGGGAAAAACTGTTTTTT
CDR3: CASHTGSGEKLFF

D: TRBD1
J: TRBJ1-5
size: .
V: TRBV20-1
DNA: TGCAGTGCCACCGCGCAACAGGGGAATCAGCCCCAGCATTTT
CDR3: CSATAQQGNQPQHF

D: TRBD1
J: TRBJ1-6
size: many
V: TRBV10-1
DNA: TGCGCCAGCAGTGAGTCCAGGGGGGGGTCACCCCTCCACTTT
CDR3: CASSESRGGSPLHF

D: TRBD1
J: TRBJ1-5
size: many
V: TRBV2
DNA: TGTGCCAGCAGTGTAGGACAGGGGTATCAGCCCCAGCATTTT
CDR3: CASSVGQGYQPQHF

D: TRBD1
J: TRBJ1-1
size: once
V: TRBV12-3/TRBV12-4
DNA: TGTGCCAGCAGCTCTGACAGGGCGGGTATGAACACTGAAGCTTTCTTT
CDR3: CASSSDRAGMNTEAFF

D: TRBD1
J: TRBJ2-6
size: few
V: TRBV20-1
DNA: TGCAGTGCTAGGGACAGGGGAGGAAGTGGGGCCAACGTCCTGACTTTC
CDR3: CSARDRGGSGANVLTF

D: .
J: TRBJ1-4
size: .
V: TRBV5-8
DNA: TGTGCCGGCAGCTCGAATTCCGGGACTCAGGAAAAACTGTTTTTT
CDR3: CAGSSNSGTQEKLFF

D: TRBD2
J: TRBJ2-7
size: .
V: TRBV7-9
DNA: TGTGCCAGCAGCTTGGAACTAGCGGGGGGATCCTACGAGCAGTACTTC
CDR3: CASSLELAGGSYEQYF

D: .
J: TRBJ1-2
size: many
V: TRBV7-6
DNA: TGTGCCAGCAGCCCACAGGGTCCAAACTATGGCTACACCTTC
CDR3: CASSPQGPNYGYTF

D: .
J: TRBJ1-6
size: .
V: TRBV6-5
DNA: TGTGCCAGCAGGCCATATCTGAATTCACCCCTCCACTTT
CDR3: CASRPYLNSPLHF

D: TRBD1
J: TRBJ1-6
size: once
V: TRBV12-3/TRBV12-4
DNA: TGTGCCAGCAGTGCTACACCCCCGGGACAGGGTGCGCCTTCACCCCTCCACTTT
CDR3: CASSATPPGQGAPSPLHF

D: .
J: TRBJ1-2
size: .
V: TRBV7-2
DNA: TGTGCCAGCAGCCCCACAGGGAACTCTGGCTACACCTTC
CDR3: CASSPTGNSGYTF

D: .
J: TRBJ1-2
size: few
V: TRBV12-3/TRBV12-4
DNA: TGTGCCAGCAGTTTAGCGTCCACAGGGCCGGGATATGGCTACACCTTC
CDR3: CASSLASTGPGYGYTF

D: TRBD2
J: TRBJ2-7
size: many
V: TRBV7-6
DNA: TGTGCCAGCAGCCAAGAAGCGGGAGGTTCCCCCTTCGACGAGCAGTACTTC
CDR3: CASSQEAGGSPFDEQYF

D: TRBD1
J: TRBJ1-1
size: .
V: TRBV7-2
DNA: TGTGCCAGCAGCTTGCGGACAGGGGGCTTCACTGAAGCTTTCTTT
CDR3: CASSLRTGGFTEAFF

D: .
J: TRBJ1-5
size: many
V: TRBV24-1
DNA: TGTGCCACCAAGGGGCAGGGAGATCAGCCCCAGCATTTT
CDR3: CATKGQGDQPQHF

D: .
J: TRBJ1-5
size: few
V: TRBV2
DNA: TGTGCCAGCAGTTTAGATGTAATTCAGCCCCAGCATTTT
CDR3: CASSLDVIQPQHF

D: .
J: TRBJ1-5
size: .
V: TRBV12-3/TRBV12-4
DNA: TGTGCCAGCAGGCACCGGGGCCCTCATCAGCCCCAGCATTTT
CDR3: CASRHRGPHQPQHF

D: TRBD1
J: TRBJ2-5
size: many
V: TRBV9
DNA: TGTGCCAGCAGCGGTGGGCGTAGGGGGCAGGAGACCCAGTACTTC
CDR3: CASSGGRRGQETQYF

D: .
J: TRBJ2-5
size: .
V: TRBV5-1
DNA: TGCGCCAGCAGCTTGACCCGGCCCGCAGAGACCCAGTACTTC
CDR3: CASSLTRPAETQYF

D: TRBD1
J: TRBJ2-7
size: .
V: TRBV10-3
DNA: TGTGCCATCAGGGGGACAGGGGACGAGCAGTACTTC
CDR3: CAIRGTGDEQYF

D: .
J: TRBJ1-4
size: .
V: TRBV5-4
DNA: TGTGCCAGCAGCTTACAGGGATGGGATGAAAAACTGTTTTTT
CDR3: CASSLQGWDEKLFF

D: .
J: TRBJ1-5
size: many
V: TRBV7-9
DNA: TGTGCCAGCAGCCAACCGGACAGCAATCAGCCCCAGCATTTT
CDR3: CASSQPDSNQPQHF

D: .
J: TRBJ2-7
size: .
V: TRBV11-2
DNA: TGTGCCAGCAGCCAAGAAACCGGGGAATGGTCCGAGCAGTACTTC
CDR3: CASSQETGEWSEQYF

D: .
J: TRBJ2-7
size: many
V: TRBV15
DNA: TGTGCCACCAGCAGAGAGCCAGACGGGTCCTACGAGCAGTACTTC
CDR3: CATSREPDGSYEQYF

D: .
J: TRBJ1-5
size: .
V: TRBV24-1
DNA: TGTGCCACCGGTGACAGGTACAATCAGCCCCAGCATTTT
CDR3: CATGDRYNQPQHF